The rows below give T cell receptor beta chains drawn from one sample of a study of Graves' ophthalmopathy and Graves' hyperthyroidism. MiXCR, applied by TCRdb to the multiplex PCR reads, yields one record per CDR3 protein. The sample has about 620,000 distinct CDR3 sequences, roughly 20% seen once; the top ten hold more than 5.5%. The specimen sequenced was peripheral blood. These receptors originate from a woman aged 18-29 years with stable Graves' hyperthyroidism. Some clones in this sample may be carry-over from other donors' samples. CDR3s include the opening cysteine and the closing phenylalanine or tryptophan. A D gene is named only where the DNA matches it firmly. Not all rows give a size; the values are once, few, many and, for expanded clones, a class.

>-|TRBV13|TRBJ2-7|-
CASSLVSDDSYEQYF
TGTGCCAGCAGCTTAGTCTCAGATGACTCCTACGAGCAGTACTTC
>-|TRBV7-9|TRBJ2-7|-
CASSLYSGWGSEQYF
TGTGCCAGCAGCTTGTATTCGGGTTGGGGAAGCGAGCAGTACTTC
>many|TRBV30|TRBJ1-5|-
CAWSVDSNQPQHF
TGTGCCTGGAGTGTTGACAGCAATCAGCCCCAGCATTTT
>many|TRBV12-5|TRBJ2-2|-
CASGSFSPLLTGELFF
TGTGCTAGTGGTTCCTTTTCCCCTCTCCTCACCGGGGAGCTGTTTTTT
>many|TRBV20-1|TRBJ2-4|TRBD1
CSARDPDRVGTKNIQYF
TGCAGTGCTAGAGATCCGGACAGGGTTGGGACCAAAAACATTCAGTACTTC
>many|TRBV6-5|TRBJ2-7|-
CASRATRRGVGAYEQYF
TGTGCCAGCAGGGCGACCAGGAGGGGTGTGGGAGCCTACGAGCAGTACTTC
>-|TRBV12-3/TRBV12-4|TRBJ2-2|-
CASSFGRRDTGELFF
TGTGCCAGCAGTTTTGGCAGGCGGGACACCGGGGAGCTGTTTTTT
>-|TRBV6-1|TRBJ2-7|-
CASSEYGGRSSYEQYF
TGTGCCAGCAGTGAATATGGGGGGCGATCCTCCTACGAGCAGTACTTC
>many|TRBV6-1|TRBJ2-4|TRBD1
CASTTGFTAPKNIQYF
TGTGCCAGTACGACAGGGTTCACCGCACCCAAAAACATTCAGTACTTC
>many|TRBV19|TRBJ1-1|-
CASSSQPTVGTEAFF
TGTGCCAGTAGTTCGCAACCGACAGTTGGCACTGAAGCTTTCTTT
>many|TRBV19|TRBJ1-5|TRBD1
CASTPGQGGNQPQHF
TGTGCCAGTACCCCGGGACAGGGAGGCAATCAGCCCCAGCATTTT
>many|TRBV11-2|TRBJ2-5|TRBD2
CASSPGRAVETQYF
TGTGCCAGCAGCCCCGGGAGGGCTGTTGAGACCCAGTACTTC
>once|TRBV12-3/TRBV12-4|TRBJ1-2|-
CASSLAPDGYTF
TGTGCCAGCAGTTTAGCTCCGGATGGCTACACCTTC
>-|TRBV20-1|TRBJ2-2|-
CNASMDKPNTGELFF
TGCAATGCTAGTATGGACAAACCGAACACCGGGGAGCTGTTTTTT
>many|TRBV6-5|TRBJ2-7|TRBD1
CASSYFGTGIYEQYF
TGTGCCAGCAGTTACTTCGGGACAGGGATCTACGAGCAGTACTTC
>-|TRBV14|TRBJ2-5|-
CASSFRVVETQYF
TGTGCCAGCAGCTTCCGAGTAGTTGAGACCCAGTACTTC
>many|TRBV6-1|TRBJ1-1|TRBD1
CASTLDRANTEAFF
TGTGCCAGCACCCTAGACAGGGCGAACACTGAAGCTTTCTTT
>-|TRBV6-1|TRBJ2-1|-
CASNHPISNEQFF
TGTGCCAGCAACCATCCCATATCCAATGAGCAGTTCTTC
>many|TRBV6-1|TRBJ1-2|TRBD1
CASRETGDYGYTF
TGTGCCAGCCGCGAGACAGGGGACTATGGCTACACCTTC
>-|TRBV7-2|TRBJ2-5|-
CASSLVVAGAEQTQYF
TGTGCCAGCAGCTTAGTTGTGGCCGGGGCGGAACAGACCCAGTACTTC
>many|TRBV24-1|TRBJ2-5|TRBD2
CATSDHTWTSGSTETQYF
TGTGCCACCAGTGATCATACCTGGACTAGCGGGAGTACGGAGACCCAGTACTTC
>-|TRBV28|TRBJ2-5|TRBD1
CASSARTGDFIETQYF
TGTGCCAGCAGTGCCCGGACAGGGGATTTTATAGAGACCCAGTACTTC
>many|TRBV6-1|TRBJ2-7|-
CASSEQSGTYEQYF
TGTGCCAGCAGTGAACAGTCTGGGACCTACGAGCAGTACTTC
>-|TRBV6-1|TRBJ2-5|-
CASSEFTGPQETQYF
TGTGCCAGCAGTGAATTTACGGGGCCCCAAGAGACCCAGTACTTC
>few|TRBV29-1|TRBJ2-4|-
CSVAGDGNIKYF
TGCAGCGTTGCCGGGGATGGAAACATTAAGTACTTC
>many|TRBV11-1|TRBJ1-6|-
CASSFFRESPLHF
TGTGCCAGCAGCTTTTTCAGGGAGTCACCCCTCCACTTT
>many|TRBV7-2|TRBJ2-5|TRBD1
CASRKYRGFETQYF
TGTGCCAGCAGGAAATACAGGGGATTTGAGACCCAGTACTTC
>many|TRBV4-1|TRBJ1-5|-
CASSQVEFRSNQPQHF
TGCGCCAGCAGCCAAGTGGAATTTAGGAGCAATCAGCCCCAGCATTTT
>few|TRBV5-1|TRBJ2-7|TRBD1
CASSQSGQGAYTFLEQYF
TGCGCCAGCAGCCAATCGGGACAGGGGGCCTACACCTTTCTCGAGCAGTACTTC
>-|TRBV27|TRBJ2-2|-
CASSLSRPTGELFF
TGTGCCAGCAGTTTATCCAGGCCCACCGGGGAGCTGTTTTTT
>few|TRBV28|TRBJ1-2|-
CASNRGRTYGYTF
TGTGCCAGCAATAGAGGCAGGACCTATGGCTACACCTTC
>many|TRBV28|TRBJ2-5|-
CASSWQGYGETQYF
TGTGCCAGCAGTTGGCAGGGCTATGGCGAGACCCAGTACTTC
>many|TRBV7-3|TRBJ1-1|TRBD1
CASSLSGTGETEAFF
TGTGCCAGCAGCTTAAGCGGGACAGGGGAAACTGAAGCTTTCTTT
>-|TRBV10-3|TRBJ1-5|TRBD1
CAISSTGTGYQPQHF
TGTGCCATCAGTTCAACCGGGACAGGTTACCAGCCCCAGCATTTT
>few|TRBV19|TRBJ1-5|TRBD1
CASSAGQRNQPQHF
TGTGCCAGTAGTGCGGGACAGCGCAATCAGCCCCAGCATTTT
>many|TRBV28|TRBJ2-2|-
CASSWAGDTGELFF
TGTGCCAGCAGTTGGGCAGGAGACACCGGGGAGCTGTTTTTT
>many|TRBV20-1|TRBJ1-3|-
CSAAPDALSGNTIYF
TGCAGTGCCGCTCCCGACGCGCTTTCTGGAAACACCATATATTTT
>many|TRBV7-2|TRBJ1-2|-
CASSETTLNGYTF
TGTGCCAGCTCAGAGACAACCCTTAATGGCTACACCTTC
>many|TRBV9|TRBJ1-6|TRBD1
CASSPGTATYNSPLHF
TGTGCCAGCAGCCCGGGGACAGCGACATATAATTCACCCCTCCACTTT
>many|TRBV12-3/TRBV12-4|TRBJ1-2|TRBD1
CASSASQGIIYGYTF
TGTGCCAGCAGTGCGTCACAGGGGATAATCTATGGCTACACCTTC
>many|TRBV18|TRBJ2-5|-
CASSPSVQKETQYF
TGTGCCAGCTCACCGTCAGTCCAGAAAGAGACCCAGTACTTC
>few|TRBV11-1|TRBJ2-2|-
CASSLAFPGPNTGELFF
TGTGCCAGCAGCTTAGCGTTTCCGGGGCCGAACACCGGGGAGCTGTTTTTT
>-|TRBV6-2/TRBV6-3|TRBJ2-5|-
CASSYSMTVDPKYF
TGTGCCAGCAGTTACTCGATGACAGTCGATCCAAAGTACTTC
>many|TRBV24-1|TRBJ1-5|-
CATSHRDSNQPQHF
TGTGCCACTTCACACCGGGACAGCAATCAGCCCCAGCATTTT
>many|TRBV12-3/TRBV12-4|TRBJ1-2|-
CASRSDRPDLNYGYTF
TGTGCCAGCAGAAGCGACAGACCCGACCTTAACTATGGCTACACCTTC
>many|TRBV9|TRBJ1-3|TRBD1
CASSVGDSSGNTIYF
TGTGCCAGCAGCGTAGGGGACAGCTCTGGAAACACCATATATTTT
>-|TRBV30|TRBJ1-1|TRBD1
CAWSGGQGSWANTEAFF
TGTGCCTGGAGTGGGGGACAGGGTAGTTGGGCGAACACTGAAGCTTTCTTT